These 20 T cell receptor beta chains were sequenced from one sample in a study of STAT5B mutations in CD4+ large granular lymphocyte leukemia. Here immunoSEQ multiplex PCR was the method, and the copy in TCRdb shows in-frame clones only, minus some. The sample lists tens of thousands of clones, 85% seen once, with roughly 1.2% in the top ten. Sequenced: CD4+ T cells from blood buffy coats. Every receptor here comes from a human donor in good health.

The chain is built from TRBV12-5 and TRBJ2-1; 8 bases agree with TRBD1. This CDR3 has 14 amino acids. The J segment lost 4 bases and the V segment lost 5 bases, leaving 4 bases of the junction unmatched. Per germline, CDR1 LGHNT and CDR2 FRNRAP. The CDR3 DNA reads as TGTGCTAGTGGTCCGGGACAGGTATACAATGAGCAGTTCTTC. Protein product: CASGPGQVYNEQFF.

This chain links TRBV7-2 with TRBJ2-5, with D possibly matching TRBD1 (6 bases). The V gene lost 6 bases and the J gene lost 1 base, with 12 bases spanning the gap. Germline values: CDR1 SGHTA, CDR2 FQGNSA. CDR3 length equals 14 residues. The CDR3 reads CASSHTGSQETQYF. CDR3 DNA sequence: TGTGCCAGCAGTCACACAGGGTCCCAAGAGACCCAGTACTTC.

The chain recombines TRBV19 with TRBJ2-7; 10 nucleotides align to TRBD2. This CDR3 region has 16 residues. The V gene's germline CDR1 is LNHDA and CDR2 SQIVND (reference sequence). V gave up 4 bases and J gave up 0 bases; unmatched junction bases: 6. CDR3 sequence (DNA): TGTGCCAGTAGTAAGGCTAGCGGGGGCCTCTCCTACGAGCAGTACTTC. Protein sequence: CASSKASGGLSYEQYF.

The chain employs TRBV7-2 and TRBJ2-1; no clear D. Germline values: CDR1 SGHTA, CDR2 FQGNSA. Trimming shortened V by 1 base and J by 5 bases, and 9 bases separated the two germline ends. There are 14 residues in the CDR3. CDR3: CASSLGLEHNEQFF. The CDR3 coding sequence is TGTGCCAGCAGCTTAGGACTGGAGCACAATGAGCAGTTCTTC.

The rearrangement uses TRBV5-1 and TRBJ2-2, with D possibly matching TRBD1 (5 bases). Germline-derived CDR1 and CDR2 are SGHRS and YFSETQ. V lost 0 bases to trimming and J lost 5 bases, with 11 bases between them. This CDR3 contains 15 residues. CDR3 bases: TGCGCCAGCAGCTTGGAGGGGTTCGGGACCGGGGAGCTGTTTTTT. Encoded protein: CASSLEGFGTGELFF.

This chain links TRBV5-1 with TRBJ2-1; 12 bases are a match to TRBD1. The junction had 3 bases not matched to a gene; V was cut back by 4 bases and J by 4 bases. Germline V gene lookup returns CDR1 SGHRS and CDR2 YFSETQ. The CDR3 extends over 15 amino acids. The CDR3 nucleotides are TGCGCCAGCAGCCGGGGACAGGGGGCGTACAATGAGCAGTTCTTC. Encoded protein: CASSRGQGAYNEQFF.

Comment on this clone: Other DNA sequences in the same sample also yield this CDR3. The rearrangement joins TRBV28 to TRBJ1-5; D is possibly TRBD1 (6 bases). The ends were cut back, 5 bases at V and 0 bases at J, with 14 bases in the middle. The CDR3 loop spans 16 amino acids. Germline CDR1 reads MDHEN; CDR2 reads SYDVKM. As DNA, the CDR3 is TGTGCCAGCAGTAGGATACAGGGAAATAGCAATCAGCCCCAGCATTTT. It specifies CASSRIQGNSNQPQHF.

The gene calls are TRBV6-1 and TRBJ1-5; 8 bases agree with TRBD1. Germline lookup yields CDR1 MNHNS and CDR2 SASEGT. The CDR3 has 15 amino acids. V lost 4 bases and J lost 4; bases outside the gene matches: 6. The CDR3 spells CASSGGTGENQPQHF. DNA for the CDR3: TGTGCCAGCAGTGGAGGGACAGGAGAAAATCAGCCCCAGCATTTT.

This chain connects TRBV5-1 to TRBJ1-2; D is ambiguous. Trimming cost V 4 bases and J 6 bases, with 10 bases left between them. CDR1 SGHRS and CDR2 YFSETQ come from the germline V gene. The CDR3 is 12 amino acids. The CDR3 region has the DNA TGCGCCAGCAGCCCGGACGGTAATGGCTACACCTTC. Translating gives CASSPDGNGYTF.

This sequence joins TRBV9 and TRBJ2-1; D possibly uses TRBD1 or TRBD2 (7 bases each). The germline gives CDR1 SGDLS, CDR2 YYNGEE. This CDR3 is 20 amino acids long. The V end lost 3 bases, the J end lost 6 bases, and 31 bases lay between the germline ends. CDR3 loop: CASSGSWDSGGTGTINEQFF. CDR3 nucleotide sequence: TGTGCCAGCAGCGGAAGCTGGGACAGTGGAGGGACGGGGACTATCAATGAGCAGTTCTTC.

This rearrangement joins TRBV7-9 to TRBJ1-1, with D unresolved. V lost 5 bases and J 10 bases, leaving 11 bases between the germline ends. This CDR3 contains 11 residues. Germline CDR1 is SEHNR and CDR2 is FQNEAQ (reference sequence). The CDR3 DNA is TGTGCCAGCAGCCTGAACAGCGGAGCTTTCTTT. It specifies CASSLNSGAFF.

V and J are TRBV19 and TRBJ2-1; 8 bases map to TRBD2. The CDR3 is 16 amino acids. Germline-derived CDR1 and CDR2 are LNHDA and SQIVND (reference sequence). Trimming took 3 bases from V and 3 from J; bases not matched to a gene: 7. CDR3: CASSIQVLAGYNEQFF. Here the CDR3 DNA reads TGTGCCAGTAGTATCCAGGTGCTAGCGGGCTACAATGAGCAGTTCTTC.

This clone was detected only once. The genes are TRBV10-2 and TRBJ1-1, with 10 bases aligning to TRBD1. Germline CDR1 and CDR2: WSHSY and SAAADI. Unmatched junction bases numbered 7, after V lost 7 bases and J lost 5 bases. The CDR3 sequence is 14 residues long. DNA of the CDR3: TGCGCCAGCAAAACGACAGGGGGCAGAACTGAAGCTTTCTTT. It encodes CASKTTGGRTEAFF.

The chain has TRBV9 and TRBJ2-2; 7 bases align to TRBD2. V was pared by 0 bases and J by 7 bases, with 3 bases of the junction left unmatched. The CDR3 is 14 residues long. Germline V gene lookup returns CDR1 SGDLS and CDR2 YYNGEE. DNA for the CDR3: TGTGCCAGCAGCGTAGGGGCTAGCGGCGGGGAGCTGTTTTTT. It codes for CASSVGASGGELFF. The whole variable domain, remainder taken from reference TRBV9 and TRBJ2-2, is DSGVTQTPKHLITATGQRVTLRCSPRSGDLSVYWYQQSLDQGLQFLIQYYNGEERAKGNILERFSAQQFPDLHSELNLSSLELGDSALYFCASSVGASGGELFFGEGSRLTVL.

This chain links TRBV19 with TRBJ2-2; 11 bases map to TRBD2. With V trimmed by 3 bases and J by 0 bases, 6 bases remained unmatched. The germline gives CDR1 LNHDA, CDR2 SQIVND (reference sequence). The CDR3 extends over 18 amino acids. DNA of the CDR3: TGTGCCAGTAGTATTCCGGGACTAGCGGTCGCGAACACCGGGGAGCTGTTTTTT. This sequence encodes CASSIPGLAVANTGELFF.

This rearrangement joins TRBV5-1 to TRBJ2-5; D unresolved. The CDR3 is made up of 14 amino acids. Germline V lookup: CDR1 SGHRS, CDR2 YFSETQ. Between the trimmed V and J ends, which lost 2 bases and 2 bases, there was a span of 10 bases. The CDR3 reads CASSFKSVQETQYF. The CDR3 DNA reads TGCGCCAGCAGCTTTAAAAGCGTGCAAGAGACCCAGTACTTC. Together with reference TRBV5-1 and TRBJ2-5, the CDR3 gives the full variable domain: KAGVTQTPRYLIKTRGQQVTLSCSPISGHRSVSWYQQTPGQGLQFLFEYFSETQRNKGNFPGRFSGRQFSNSRSEMNVSTLELGDSALYLCASSFKSVQETQYFGPGTRLLVL.

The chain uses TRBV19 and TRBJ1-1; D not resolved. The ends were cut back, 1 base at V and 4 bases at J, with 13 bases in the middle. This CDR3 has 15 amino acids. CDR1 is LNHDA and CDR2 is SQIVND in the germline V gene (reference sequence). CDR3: CASSIGPTLGTEAFF. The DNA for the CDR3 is TGTGCCAGTAGTATAGGCCCGACTCTCGGCACTGAAGCTTTCTTT.

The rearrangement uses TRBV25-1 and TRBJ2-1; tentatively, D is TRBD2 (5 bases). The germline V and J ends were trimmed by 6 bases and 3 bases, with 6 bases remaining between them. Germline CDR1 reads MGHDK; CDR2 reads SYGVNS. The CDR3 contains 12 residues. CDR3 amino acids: CASRDFYNEQFF. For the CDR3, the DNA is TGTGCCAGCAGGGACTTCTACAATGAGCAGTTCTTC.

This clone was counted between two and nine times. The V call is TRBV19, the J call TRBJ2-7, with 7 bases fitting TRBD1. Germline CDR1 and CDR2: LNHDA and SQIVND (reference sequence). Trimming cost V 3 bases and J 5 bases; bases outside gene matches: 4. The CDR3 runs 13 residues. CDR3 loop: CASSMTGRHEQYF. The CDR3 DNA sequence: TGTGCCAGTAGTATGACAGGGCGTCACGAGCAGTACTTC.

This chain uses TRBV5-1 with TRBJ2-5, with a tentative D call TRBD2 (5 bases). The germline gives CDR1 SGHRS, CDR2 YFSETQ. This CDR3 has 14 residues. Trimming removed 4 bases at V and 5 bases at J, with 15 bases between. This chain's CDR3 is CASSGATPGETQYF. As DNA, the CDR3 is TGCGCCAGCAGCGGCGCCACTCCGGGGGAGACCCAGTACTTC.